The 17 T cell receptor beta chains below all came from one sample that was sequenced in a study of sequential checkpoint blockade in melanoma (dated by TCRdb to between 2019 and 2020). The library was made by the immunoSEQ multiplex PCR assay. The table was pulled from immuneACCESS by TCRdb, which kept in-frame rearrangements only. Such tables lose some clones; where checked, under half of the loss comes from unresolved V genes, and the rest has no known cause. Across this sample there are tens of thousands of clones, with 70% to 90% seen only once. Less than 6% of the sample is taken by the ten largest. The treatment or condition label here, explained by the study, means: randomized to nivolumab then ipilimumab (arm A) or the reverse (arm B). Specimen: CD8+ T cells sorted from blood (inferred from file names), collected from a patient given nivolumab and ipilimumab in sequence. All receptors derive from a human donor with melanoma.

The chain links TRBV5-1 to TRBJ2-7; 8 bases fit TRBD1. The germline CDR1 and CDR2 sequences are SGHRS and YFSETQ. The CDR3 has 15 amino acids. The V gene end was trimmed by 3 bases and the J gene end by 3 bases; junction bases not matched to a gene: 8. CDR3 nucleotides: TGCGCCAGCAGCTCTCTACAGGGGGTATACTACGAGCAGTACTTC. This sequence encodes CASSSLQGVYYEQYF.

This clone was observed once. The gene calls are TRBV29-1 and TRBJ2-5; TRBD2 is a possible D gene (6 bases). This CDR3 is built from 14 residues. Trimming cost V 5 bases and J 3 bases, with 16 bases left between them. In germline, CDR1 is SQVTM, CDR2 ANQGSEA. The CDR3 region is CSVRGLKGEETQYF. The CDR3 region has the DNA TGCAGCGTTCGGGGACTCAAGGGAGAAGAGACCCAGTACTTC.

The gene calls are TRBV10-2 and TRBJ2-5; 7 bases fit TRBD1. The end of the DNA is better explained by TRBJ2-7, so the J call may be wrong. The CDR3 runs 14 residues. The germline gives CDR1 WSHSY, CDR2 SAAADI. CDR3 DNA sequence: TGCGCCAGCAGTGAGTTTACAGGGGTCAACGAGCAGTACTTC. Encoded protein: CASSEFTGVNEQYF.

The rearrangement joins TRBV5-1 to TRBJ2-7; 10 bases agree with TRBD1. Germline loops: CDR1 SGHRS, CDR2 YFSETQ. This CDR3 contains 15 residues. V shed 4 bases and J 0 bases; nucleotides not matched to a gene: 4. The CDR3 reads CASSPWTGGSYEQYF. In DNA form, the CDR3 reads TGCGCCAGCAGCCCCTGGACAGGGGGCTCCTACGAGCAGTACTTC. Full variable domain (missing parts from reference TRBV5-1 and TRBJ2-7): KAGVTQTPRYLIKTRGQQVTLSCSPISGHRSVSWYQQTPGQGLQFLFEYFSETQRNKGNFPGRFSGRQFSNSRSEMNVSTLELGDSALYLCASSPWTGGSYEQYFGPGTRLTVT.

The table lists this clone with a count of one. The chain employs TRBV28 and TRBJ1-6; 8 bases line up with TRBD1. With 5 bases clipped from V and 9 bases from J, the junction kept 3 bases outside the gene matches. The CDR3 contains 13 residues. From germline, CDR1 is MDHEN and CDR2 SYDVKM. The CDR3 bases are TGTGCCAGCAGTCCCAGGGGGCCTTCACCCCTCCACTTT. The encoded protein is CASSPRGPSPLHF.

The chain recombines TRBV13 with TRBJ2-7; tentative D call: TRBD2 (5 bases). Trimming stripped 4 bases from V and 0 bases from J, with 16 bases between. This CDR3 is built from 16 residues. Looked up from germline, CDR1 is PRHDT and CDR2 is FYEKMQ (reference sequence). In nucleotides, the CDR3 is TGTGCCAGCAGCTCCCAAGGGTGGGGAGCCTCCTACGAGCAGTACTTC. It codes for CASSSQGWGASYEQYF.

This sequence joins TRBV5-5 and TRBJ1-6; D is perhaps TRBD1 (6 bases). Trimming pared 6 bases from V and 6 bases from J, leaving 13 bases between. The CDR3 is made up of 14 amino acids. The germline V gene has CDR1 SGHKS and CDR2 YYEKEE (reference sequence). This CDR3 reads CASTSGQSNSPLHF. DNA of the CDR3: TGTGCCAGCACCTCAGGACAGAGTAATTCACCCCTCCACTTT.

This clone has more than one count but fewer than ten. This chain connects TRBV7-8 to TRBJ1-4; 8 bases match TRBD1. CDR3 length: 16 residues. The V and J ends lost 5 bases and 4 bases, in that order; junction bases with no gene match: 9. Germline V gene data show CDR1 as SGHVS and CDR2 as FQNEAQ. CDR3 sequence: CASSGQGSLLNEKLFF. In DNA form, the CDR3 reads TGTGCCAGCAGCGGACAGGGATCACTCCTTAATGAAAAACTGTTTTTT.

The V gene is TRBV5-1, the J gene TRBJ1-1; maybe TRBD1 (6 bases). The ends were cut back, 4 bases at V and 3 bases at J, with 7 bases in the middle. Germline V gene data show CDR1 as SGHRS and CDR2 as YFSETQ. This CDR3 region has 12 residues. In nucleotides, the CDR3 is TGCGCCAGCAGCCCAGGGGACACTGAAGCTTTCTTT. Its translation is CASSPGDTEAFF.

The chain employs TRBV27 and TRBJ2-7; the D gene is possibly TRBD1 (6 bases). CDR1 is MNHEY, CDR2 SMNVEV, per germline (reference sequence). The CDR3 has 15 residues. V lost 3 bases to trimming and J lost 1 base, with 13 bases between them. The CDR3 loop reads CASSFGQGPSYEQYF. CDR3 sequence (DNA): TGTGCCAGCAGTTTTGGGCAGGGGCCTTCCTACGAGCAGTACTTC.

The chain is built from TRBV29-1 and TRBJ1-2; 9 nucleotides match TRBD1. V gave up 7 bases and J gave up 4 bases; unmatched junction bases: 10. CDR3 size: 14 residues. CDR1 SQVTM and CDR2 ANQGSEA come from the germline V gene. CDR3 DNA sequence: TGCAGCGCTCTGGGACAGGGCGACGGCTATGGCTACACCTTC. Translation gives CSALGQGDGYGYTF.

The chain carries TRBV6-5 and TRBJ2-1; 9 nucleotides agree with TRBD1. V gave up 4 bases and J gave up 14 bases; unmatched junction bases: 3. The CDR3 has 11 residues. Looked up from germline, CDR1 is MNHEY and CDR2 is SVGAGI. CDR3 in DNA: TGTGCCAGCAGTTGGGACAGGGCTGAGTTCTTC. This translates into CASSWDRAEFF.

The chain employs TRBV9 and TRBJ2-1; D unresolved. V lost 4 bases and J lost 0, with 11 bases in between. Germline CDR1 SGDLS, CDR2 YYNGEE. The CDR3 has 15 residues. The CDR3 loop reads CASSSYGTSYNEQFF. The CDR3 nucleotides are TGTGCCAGCAGCTCGTATGGCACCTCCTACAATGAGCAGTTCTTC.

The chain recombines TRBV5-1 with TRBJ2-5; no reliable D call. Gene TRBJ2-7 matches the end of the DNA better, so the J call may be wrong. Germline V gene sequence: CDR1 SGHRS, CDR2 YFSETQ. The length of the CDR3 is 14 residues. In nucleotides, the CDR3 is TGCGCCAGCAGCTTGGAGCGTAACTCCTACGAGCAGTACTTC. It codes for CASSLERNSYEQYF.

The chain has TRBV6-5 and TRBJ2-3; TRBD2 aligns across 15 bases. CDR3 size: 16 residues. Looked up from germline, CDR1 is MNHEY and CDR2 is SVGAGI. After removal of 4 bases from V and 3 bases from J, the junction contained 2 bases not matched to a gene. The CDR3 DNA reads TGTGCCAGCAGTTTGGGACTAGCGGGGGGTACAGATACGCAGTATTTT. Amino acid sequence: CASSLGLAGGTDTQYF.

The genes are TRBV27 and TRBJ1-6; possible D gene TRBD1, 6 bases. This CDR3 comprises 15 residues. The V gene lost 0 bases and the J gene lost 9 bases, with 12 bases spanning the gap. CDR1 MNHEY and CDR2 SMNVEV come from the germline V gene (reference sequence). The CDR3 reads CASSLSDSQSSPLHF. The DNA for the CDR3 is TGTGCCAGCAGTTTATCGGACAGCCAGAGTTCACCCCTCCACTTT.

CDR3 amino acids: CASSLGGESETQYF. The CDR3, as DNA: TGTGCCAGCAGCTTGGGGGGAGAGTCGGAGACCCAGTACTTC. The chain carries TRBV5-6 and TRBJ2-5; TRBD2 might be the D (5 bases). The CDR3 contains 14 residues. CDR1 is SGHDT and CDR2 is YYEEEE in the germline V gene. Deletions cut 0 bases from V and 5 bases from J, with 11 bases between.